The rows below give T cell receptor beta chains drawn from one sample of a study of blood T cell repertoires in COVID-19. The method was immunoSEQ multiplex PCR; TCRdb's version includes in-frame clones alone and lacks a portion of them. Among some 130,000 clones listed, 90% were seen once. Sequenced input: peripheral blood. The receptors come from a man over 45 with active COVID-19. The conserved cysteine and the conserved F or W are not part of the CDR3 here. Fields, in order: V gene, CDR3 protein.

TRBV6-5,ASRKTGGGNQPQH
TRBV25-1,ASRGQAGVYNSPLH
TRBV4-1,ASRTPGHLSNQPQH
TRBV12-3/TRBV12-4,ASSFGGYEQY
TRBV6-2/TRBV6-3,ASSYSSPVDTQY
TRBV24-1,ATSDRIAGPAQETQY
TRBV7-9,ASSLGGRSSYNSPLH
TRBV12-3/TRBV12-4,ASSPSELEQF
TRBV5-6,ASSSGNQPQH
TRBV5-1,ASSSGQGARNSPLH
TRBV5-5,ASSLGGSQNQPQH
TRBV7-2,ASSPGRGPYNEQF
TRBV5-5,ASSLSREQPQH
TRBV4-1,ASSQATSAGYNEQF
TRBV6-5,ASTRTRPETQY
TRBV2,ASSDLASGSGSTGELF
TRBV5-1,ASRQGAYGYT
TRBV28,ASIGGAPGNTIY
TRBV4-2,ASSQDFGGRRSYNEQF
TRBV5-5,ASSVRILAGPTDTQY
TRBV7-9,AGSRLGQTHEQF
TRBV5-5,ASSWAGGNTGELF
TRBV29-1,SVGTAGVYT
TRBV11-2,ASSLMKGLALTYEQY
TRBV5-6,ASSLESTLDGNTIY
TRBV2,ASRGRRGSGNTIY
TRBV7-2,ASSLAGGGVTYGYT
TRBV6-2/TRBV6-3,ASSSRRAGSDTQY
TRBV24-1,ATSDHSGSSYNEQF
TRBV6-6,ASSSLSGTSTDTQY
TRBV19,ASSIGGHYTDTQY
TRBV5-6,ATAVRWGNTIY
TRBV2,ASSVQGAFGNEQF